This TCR beta chain was obtained from a study of cytomegalovirus exposure and HLA in healthy donors. 13 Jbeta primers and 60 Vbeta primers were used for the PCR. TCRdb's copy holds only in-frame clones and misses some; the assay was immunoSEQ multiplex PCR. Of roughly 140,000 clones in the sample, over 60% were seen once. The study's findings and limits: A later analysis found TCR association rates differed by HLA locus, highest for DRB1 and lowest for HLA-C. Under 20,000 TCR beta sequences were associated with HLA alleles at 0.05 false discovery rate in a later analysis. Among immune exposure information, only CMV serostatus was available.

Notes on this clone: The antigen remains undetermined.

The specimen sequenced was PBMCs. The receptor comes from a woman in her 30s in good health and CMV-seropositive.

The CDR3 loop reads CASSLGRAGGHGELFF. As DNA, the CDR3 is TGTGCCAGCAGCTTAGGTCGGGCAGGGGGTCACGGGGAGCTGTTTTTT. The chain couples TRBV7-2 to TRBJ2-2; TRBD1 aligns across 7 bases. The CDR3 covers 16 residues. Losses at the gene ends were 1 base for V and 7 bases for J; bases not matched to a gene: 9. CDR1 SGHTA and CDR2 FQGNSA come from the germline V gene.